This T cell receptor beta chain came from a study of identifying expanded T cells in peripheral blood (dated by TCRdb to the late 2010s). In terms of the full investigation: Four technical replicates, made by sequencing separate aliquots from the same pool of genomic DNA, were compared pairwise.

TCRbeta CDR3 regions were profiled with the immunoSEQ Assay using bias-controlled multiplex PCR amplification of genomic DNA. The authors' pipeline ran thus. To quantify the absolute abundance of each unique TCRbeta CDR3 region, the sequences were collapsed and filtered. Differential abundance was tested with two models: a binomial (Fisher-equivalent) model and a beta-binomial model that adds time-dependent variance fitted from healthy donors. Clones with fewer than 5 combined templates were excluded, and clones with Benjamini-Hochberg FDR below 0.01 were called differentially abundant. Using the form v = (b*log(k)+a)^2, the beta-binomial variance was modeled as a function of the total template count across the two samples. TCRdb retrieved this table from immuneACCESS and kept in-frame rearrangements only. Not all clones are present; in checked studies, unresolved V genes account for under half, and no reason is known for the remainder. V, J and clone size derive from that table, while D and trimming were established from the DNA sequence. This sample holds 70,000 to 95,000 clones; over 85% were observed only once. Jointly, the top ten make up about 7% of the sample.

This clone was observed a single time. This receptor's antigen is unknown. No qualities accompany the bases; no much larger clone lies one base away. No immune events, such as infections, were documented for the healthy donors during the collection period. Time-dependent variance in a beta-binomial model of T-cell clone differential abundance was calibrated using healthy-donor blood repertoires as a training cohort. The training cohort comprised approximately ten healthy donors, 3 female and 7 male. Donor ages ranged from about 25 to 64 years, with an average of 43 years. Whole blood from each healthy donor was obtained from a commercial supplier and was collected at three time points roughly two weeks apart. For immunosequencing, genomic DNA was extracted from whole blood that had not been sorted. Overall results and qualifications from the work: Both the number of clones called differentially abundant and the false-positive rate were significantly reduced by the beta-binomial model across all healthy-donor time intervals. The authors expected that biological variance in healthy repertoires might rise further over much longer intervals, such as months to years. Between technical replicates the binomial model flagged about 1.1 differentially abundant clones, whereas over around 2 weeks the binomial model flagged about 15 and over about 4 weeks approximately 20. In all healthy donors, the variance in clone template counts between samples taken approximately 15 days apart rose significantly as total template count increased.

Inclusive of the bounding cysteine and phenylalanine, the CDR3 is 14 residues long. Only CDR3 DNA is held: 42 bases, read in frame from base 1. Trimming takes 3 bases from V and 7 bases from J, and the germline ends sit 15 bases apart. From a lookup of the germline V gene, CDR1 and CDR2 are KGHSH and LQKENI. Source material: blood. The chain uses TRBV18 and TRBJ1-1; the D segment could be TRBD1, given 6 matching bases. The source is a person aged 18 to 75 in good health. The nucleotides read TGTGCCAGCTCACCCGGACAGAGGACAAGTGAAGCTTTCTTT. It codes for CASSPGQRTSEAFF.